What follows are 3 T cell receptor beta chains derived from one specimen sequenced in a study of neoadjuvant anti-PD-1 for oral cavity cancer. Time point: after neoadjuvant nivolumab, at surgical resection. Sequencing used immunoSEQ multiplex PCR; TCRdb keeps in-frame clones, though not all of them. The data hold about 14,000 clones, with about three quarters observed a single time. The sequencing here drew on PBMCs, taken after nivolumab (anti-PD-1) treatment. These receptors were collected from a person aged 40 to 85 with oral cavity squamous cell carcinoma.

This clone was detected only once. The V and J genes are TRBV27 and TRBJ1-2; tentatively, D is TRBD1 (6 bases). Germline lookup yields CDR1 MNHEY and CDR2 SMNVEV (reference sequence). With 3 bases removed from V and 6 bases from J, the gap between germline ends came to 20 bases. There are 16 residues in the CDR3. The CDR3, as DNA: TGTGCCAGCAGTTTTGGAGTTGATCGACGACAGGATGGCTACACCTTC. Protein product: CASSFGVDRRQDGYTF.

The V and J genes are TRBV6-6 and TRBJ2-5; TRBD2 matches 8 bases. There are 13 residues in the CDR3. V lost 8 bases, J lost 5 bases, and 7 bases stayed unmatched. The germline V gene encodes CDR1 MNHNY and CDR2 SVGAGI (reference sequence). The chain's CDR3 is CASHRGGRETQYF. The CDR3 bases are TGTGCCAGCCACCGGGGGGGTAGGGAGACCCAGTACTTC.

This sequence joins TRBV10-3 and TRBJ2-5, with D perhaps matching TRBD1 (6 bases). The CDR3 runs 17 residues. With 6 bases removed from V and 5 bases from J, the gap between germline ends came to 25 bases. The V gene's germline CDR1 is ENHRY and CDR2 SYGVKD. This CDR3 is CAIRSEGQGMAMETQYF. The DNA for the CDR3 is TGTGCCATCAGAAGTGAGGGGCAGGGGATGGCCATGGAGACCCAGTACTTC.